This is a list of T cell receptor beta chains from one sample in a study of HIV-infected patients and healthy controls. One entry per CDR3 protein, called by TCRdb with MiXCR from the 5' RACE reads. The table lists over 55,000 distinct CDR3 sequences, about 17% of them singletons, with less than 6% in the top ten. The sequencing input was CD4+ T cells from blood. The source is a human donor in good health. Both conserved end residues are part of each CDR3. The order of the fields is CDR3 length, V gene, D gene, CDR3 protein. The D gene is left open where the match is weak.

len: 15; v_gene: TRBV18; d_gene: -; CDR3aa: CASSSGQRDNSPLHF
len: 15; v_gene: TRBV18; d_gene: -; CDR3aa: CASSPLTDSREKLFF
len: 12; v_gene: TRBV11-3; d_gene: -; CDR3aa: CASSPRDDEQFF
len: 18; v_gene: TRBV3-1; d_gene: -; CDR3aa: CASSPGPPGFSGANVLTF
len: 13; v_gene: TRBV28; d_gene: -; CDR3aa: CASSSGVSDTQYF
len: 12; v_gene: TRBV20-1; d_gene: TRBD1; CDR3aa: CSATTGNSEAFF
len: 15; v_gene: TRBV20-1; d_gene: -; CDR3aa: CSARDQNRVGTEAFF
len: 13; v_gene: TRBV29-1; d_gene: TRBD1; CDR3aa: CSAAGQGYTEAFF
len: 15; v_gene: TRBV12-3/TRBV12-4; d_gene: -; CDR3aa: CASSFRQPGDQPQHF
len: 18; v_gene: TRBV27; d_gene: TRBD2; CDR3aa: CASSFRTSGIKKTDTQYF
len: 15; v_gene: TRBV5-6; d_gene: -; CDR3aa: CASSFQALTGSPLHF
len: 18; v_gene: TRBV7-9; d_gene: TRBD2; CDR3aa: CASSSRNSGGAFKETQYF
len: 13; v_gene: TRBV7-9; d_gene: -; CDR3aa: CASSFREGTEAFF
len: 15; v_gene: TRBV18; d_gene: TRBD1; CDR3aa: CASSPAQGEMAEAFF
len: 15; v_gene: TRBV12-3/TRBV12-4; d_gene: -; CDR3aa: CASSLLTTGTDTQYF
len: 16; v_gene: TRBV27; d_gene: -; CDR3aa: CASSLPQASNTGELFF
len: 15; v_gene: TRBV19; d_gene: TRBD1; CDR3aa: CASNDRGNSNQPQHF
len: 11; v_gene: TRBV6-5; d_gene: -; CDR3aa: CASGPRDGYTF
len: 15; v_gene: TRBV25-1; d_gene: -; CDR3aa: CASSEGRLLTDTQYF
len: 14; v_gene: TRBV7-9; d_gene: -; CDR3aa: CASSLTPDQETQYF
len: 18; v_gene: TRBV9; d_gene: -; CDR3aa: CASSDQTESRSGANVLTF
len: 15; v_gene: TRBV28; d_gene: -; CDR3aa: CASGIRGLKYNEQFF
len: 17; v_gene: TRBV20-1; d_gene: -; CDR3aa: CSARAVLRVLKPNEQFF
len: 13; v_gene: TRBV10-3; d_gene: -; CDR3aa: CAIRRAPAPEAFF
len: 15; v_gene: TRBV7-9; d_gene: TRBD2; CDR3aa: CASSWTSGGLETQYF
len: 12; v_gene: TRBV20-1; d_gene: TRBD2; CDR3aa: CSAPAGTDTQYF
len: 13; v_gene: TRBV6-6; d_gene: -; CDR3aa: CASTRRGDDTIYF
len: 13; v_gene: TRBV5-1; d_gene: -; CDR3aa: CASSSGWDQPQHF
len: 14; v_gene: TRBV20-1; d_gene: -; CDR3aa: CSARGPSNYNEQFF
len: 21; v_gene: TRBV4-3; d_gene: -; CDR3aa: CASSQDPGLRSPSSYNSPLHF
len: 11; v_gene: TRBV29-1; d_gene: -; CDR3aa: CSVERTDEAFF
len: 14; v_gene: TRBV5-5; d_gene: TRBD1; CDR3aa: CASSLNTGADTQYF
len: 13; v_gene: TRBV7-3; d_gene: -; CDR3aa: CASSPGRNTEAFF
len: 13; v_gene: TRBV18; d_gene: TRBD1; CDR3aa: CASSWDSYTEAFF
len: 15; v_gene: TRBV7-9; d_gene: TRBD1; CDR3aa: CASSPRQGEGSPLHF
len: 15; v_gene: TRBV28; d_gene: TRBD1; CDR3aa: CASSLPGQGNEKLFF
len: 15; v_gene: TRBV6-2/TRBV6-3; d_gene: -; CDR3aa: CASRQRRLARNEQFF
len: 14; v_gene: TRBV11-1; d_gene: -; CDR3aa: CASSFGSYNSPLHF
len: 12; v_gene: TRBV2; d_gene: -; CDR3aa: CASSEVRVWVEF
len: 14; v_gene: TRBV5-4; d_gene: -; CDR3aa: CASSSDPGGYGYTF
len: 14; v_gene: TRBV2; d_gene: -; CDR3aa: CASQFDSSYNEQFF
len: 15; v_gene: TRBV7-9; d_gene: -; CDR3aa: CASSLKSMNTGELFF
len: 14; v_gene: TRBV12-3/TRBV12-4; d_gene: TRBD1; CDR3aa: CASSRQGPYNEQFF
len: 14; v_gene: TRBV27; d_gene: TRBD1; CDR3aa: CASSFTGANQPQHF
len: 13; v_gene: TRBV6-5; d_gene: -; CDR3aa: CASSLARGHEQFF
len: 13; v_gene: TRBV10-2; d_gene: -; CDR3aa: CASSEKGIGELFF
len: 15; v_gene: TRBV7-9; d_gene: -; CDR3aa: CASSLGQGNNNEQFF
len: 13; v_gene: TRBV20-1; d_gene: -; CDR3aa: CSANRVSGGELFF
len: 15; v_gene: TRBV7-2; d_gene: -; CDR3aa: CASSSTALMNTEAFF
len: 16; v_gene: TRBV12-3/TRBV12-4; d_gene: TRBD1; CDR3aa: CASSGRTGSYVETQYF
len: 12; v_gene: TRBV7-9; d_gene: -; CDR3aa: CAQPSGQYGYTF
len: 12; v_gene: TRBV10-3; d_gene: TRBD1; CDR3aa: CAITGTGEGYTF
len: 14; v_gene: TRBV4-1; d_gene: -; CDR3aa: CASSRMGGSVEAFF
len: 17; v_gene: TRBV7-6; d_gene: -; CDR3aa: CASSFRWTDRSTDTQYF